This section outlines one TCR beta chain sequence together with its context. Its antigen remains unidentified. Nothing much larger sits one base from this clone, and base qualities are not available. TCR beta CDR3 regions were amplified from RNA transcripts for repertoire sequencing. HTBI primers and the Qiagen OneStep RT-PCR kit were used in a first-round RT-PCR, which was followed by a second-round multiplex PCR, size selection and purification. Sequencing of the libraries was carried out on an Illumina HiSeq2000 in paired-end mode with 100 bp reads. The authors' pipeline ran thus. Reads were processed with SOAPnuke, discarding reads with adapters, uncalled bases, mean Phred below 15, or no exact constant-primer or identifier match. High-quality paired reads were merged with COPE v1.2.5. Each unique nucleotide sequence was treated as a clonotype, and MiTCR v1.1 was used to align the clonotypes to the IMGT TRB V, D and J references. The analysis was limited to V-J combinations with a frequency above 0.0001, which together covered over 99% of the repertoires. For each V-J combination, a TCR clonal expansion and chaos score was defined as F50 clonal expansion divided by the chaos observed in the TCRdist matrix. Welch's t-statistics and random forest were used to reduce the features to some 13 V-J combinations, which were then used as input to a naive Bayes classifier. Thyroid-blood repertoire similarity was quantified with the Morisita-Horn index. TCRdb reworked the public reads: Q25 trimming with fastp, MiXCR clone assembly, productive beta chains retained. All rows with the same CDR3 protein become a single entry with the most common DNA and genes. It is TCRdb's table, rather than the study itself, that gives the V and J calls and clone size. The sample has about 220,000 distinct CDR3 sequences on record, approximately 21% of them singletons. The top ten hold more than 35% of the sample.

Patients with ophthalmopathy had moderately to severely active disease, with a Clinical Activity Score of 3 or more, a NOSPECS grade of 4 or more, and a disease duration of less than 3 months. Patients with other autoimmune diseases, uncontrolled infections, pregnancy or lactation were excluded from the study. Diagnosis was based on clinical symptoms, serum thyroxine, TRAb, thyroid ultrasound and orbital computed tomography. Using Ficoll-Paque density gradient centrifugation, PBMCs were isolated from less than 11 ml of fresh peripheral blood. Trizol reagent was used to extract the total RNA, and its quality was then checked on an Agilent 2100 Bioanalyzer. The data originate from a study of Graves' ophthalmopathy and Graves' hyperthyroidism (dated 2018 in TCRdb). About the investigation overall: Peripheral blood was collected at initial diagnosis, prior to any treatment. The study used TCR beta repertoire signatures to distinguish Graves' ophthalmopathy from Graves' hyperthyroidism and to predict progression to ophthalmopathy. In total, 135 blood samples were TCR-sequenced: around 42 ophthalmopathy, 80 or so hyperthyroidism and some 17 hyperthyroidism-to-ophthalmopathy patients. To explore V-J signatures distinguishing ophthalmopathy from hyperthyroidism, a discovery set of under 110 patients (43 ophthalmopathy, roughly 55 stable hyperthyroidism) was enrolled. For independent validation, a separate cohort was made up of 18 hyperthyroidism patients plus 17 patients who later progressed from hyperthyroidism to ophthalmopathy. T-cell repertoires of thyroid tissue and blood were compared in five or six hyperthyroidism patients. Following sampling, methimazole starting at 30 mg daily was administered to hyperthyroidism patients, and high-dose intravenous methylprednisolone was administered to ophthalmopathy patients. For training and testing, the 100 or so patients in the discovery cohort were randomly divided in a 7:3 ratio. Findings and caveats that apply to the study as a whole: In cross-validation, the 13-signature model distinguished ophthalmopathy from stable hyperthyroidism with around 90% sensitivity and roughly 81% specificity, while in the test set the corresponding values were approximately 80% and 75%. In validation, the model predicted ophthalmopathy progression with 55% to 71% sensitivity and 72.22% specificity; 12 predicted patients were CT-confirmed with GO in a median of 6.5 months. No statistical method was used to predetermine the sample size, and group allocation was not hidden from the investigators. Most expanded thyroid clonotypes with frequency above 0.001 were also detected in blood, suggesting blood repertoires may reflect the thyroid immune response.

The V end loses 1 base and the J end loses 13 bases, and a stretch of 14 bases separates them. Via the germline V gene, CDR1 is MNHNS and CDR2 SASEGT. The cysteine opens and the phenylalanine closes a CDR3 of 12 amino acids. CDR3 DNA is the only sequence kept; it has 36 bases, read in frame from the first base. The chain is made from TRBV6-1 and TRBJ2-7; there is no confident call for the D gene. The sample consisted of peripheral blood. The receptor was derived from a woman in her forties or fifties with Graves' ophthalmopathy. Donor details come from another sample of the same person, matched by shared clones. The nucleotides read TGTGCCAGCAGTGAAGGCAGGCGGATACCATACTTC. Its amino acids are CASSEGRRIPYF.